This TCR beta chain was recorded in a study of graft-versus-host responses after intestinal transplantation. Overall study: Transplantation in recipients was multivisceral, liver-intestinal, or isolated intestinal. All of the recipients had induction that used anti-thymocyte globulin, then tacrolimus and steroids for approximately 3 years.

In regard to this clone: The antigen remains unidentified.

Whole-study findings and limits: GvH clone levels peaked in circulation, and this peak was associated with early post-transplant HvG declines.

CDR1 is LNHDA, CDR2 SQIVND, per germline (reference sequence). The V segment lost 5 bases and the J segment 0 bases; nucleotides outside the gene matches: 9. This CDR3 has 16 amino acids. Some clones are missing from TCRdb's copy, which holds only in-frame ones; the method was immunoSEQ multiplex PCR. The table shows 85,000 to 90,000 clones, with approximately 92% occurring only once. The chain uses TRBV19 and TRBJ2-7; 8 positions match TRBD1. This specimen was unstimulated CD4+ T cells sorted from spleen or lymph node cells, taken before intestinal transplant. This TCR was recovered from a human donor who received an intestinal transplant. The CDR3, as DNA: TGTGCCAGTAGTCGCCTCGGACAGGGTAGCTCCTACGAGCAGTACTTC. Its protein is CASSRLGQGSSYEQYF.